This T cell receptor (beta chain) was recorded in a study of human T cells and chemical hapten exposure. The library tagged each cDNA molecule with unique molecular identifiers. Each CDR3 protein is one row after TCRdb ran MiXCR on the RACE reads. Counted here are tens of thousands of distinct CDR3 sequences, about a tenth occurring once; the ten biggest clones make up roughly 3.7%. The germline gives CDR1 DFQATT, CDR2 SNEGSKA (reference sequence). CDR3 size: 14 residues. For this clonotype: Being one base from a much bigger clone, this may be a read error.

Regarding time point: patch test 3, about 24 weeks after DPC sensitization. Noted treatment: therapeutic diphenylcyclopropenone sensitization with weekly scalp DPC. Total RNA was extracted from unfractionated whole blood. The sequences come from whole blood, collected in connection with sensitization to the hapten diphenylcyclopropenone (DPC). The receptor comes from a woman aged 50 to 60 with alopecia areata. Some clones in this sample may be carry-over from other donors' samples. The chain joins TRBV20-1 to TRBJ2-3, with TRBD2 matching over 10 bases. CDR3 in amino acids: CNAKGTSEADTQYF. The CDR3 DNA reads TGCAATGCCAAGGGGACTAGCGAAGCGGATACGCAGTATTTT.